This paragraph reports one T cell receptor (beta chain). The data were taken from a study of T cell changes during pregnancy in multiple sclerosis. Trimming removed 9 bases from V and 1 base from J; junction bases left unmatched: 6. The CDR3 spans 15 residues. Germline V gene data show CDR1 as LNHDA and CDR2 as SQIVND (reference sequence). Measured with immunoSEQ multiplex PCR; TCRdb has only the in-frame clones, and not every one. The table has around 120,000 clones, more than 85% seen once. The sample consisted of peripheral blood, taken after pregnancy. The chain links TRBV19 to TRBJ2-2, with TRBD1 matching 9 bases. This TCR came from a female donor with multiple sclerosis, enrolled in a pregnancy study. The CDR3 sequence is CASSGTGRNTGELFF. CDR3 coding DNA: TGTGCCAGCTCAGGGACAGGGCGGAACACCGGGGAGCTGTTTTTT.